Listed here are 7 T cell receptor beta chains from one sample, sequenced in a study of tissue T cells after allogeneic stem cell transplantation. The repertoire was sequenced with immunoSEQ multiplex PCR; TCRdb's copy has only in-frame clones and lacks some. The sample lists about 17,000 clones; 70% were seen once. Source material: spleen. Receptors originate from a female BALB/c mouse in good health. Strain haplotype at MHC: H2-d.

A remark on this clone: Gene and germline names: mouse. The read ends 1 residue before the CDR3 terminus; that terminus is restored from the germline J gene. V usage is TRBV13-1 and J usage is TRBJ2-3, with 7 positions matching TRBD1. The CDR3 extends over 15 amino acids. With V trimmed by 0 bases and J by 1 base, 2 bases remained unmatched. Germline loops: CDR1 NSHNY, CDR2 SYGAGN. CDR3 sequence: CASSDDRGGAETLYF. CDR3 DNA (partial): TGTGCCAGCAGTGATGACAGGGGAGGTGCAGAAACGCTGTAT.

As concerns this clone: All gene names here are mouse names. The read gets to within 1 residue of the CDR3 end, and the germline J gene fills in the rest. The rearrangement uses TRBV20 and TRBJ1-1, with D unresolved. CDR3 length: 14 residues. Germline V CDR1 and CDR2: GFQATS, STVNSAI. Trimming pared 0 bases from V and 3 bases from J, leaving 11 bases between. The DNA read from the CDR3 is TGTGGTGCTAGGGATCCGGCAAATTACACAGAAGTCTTC. This codes for CGARDPANYTEVF. The CDR3 in full is CGARDPANYTEVFF.

Comment on this clone: Germline and genes here are mouse. Read sequence stops 1 residue before the CDR3 end, and the germline J gene provides the missing end. The chain combines TRBV2 with TRBJ2-5; D is undetermined. Germline-derived CDR1 and CDR2 are LGHNA and YSYQKL. V was trimmed by 4 bases and J by 8 bases, leaving 4 bases between them. The CDR3 is made up of 10 amino acids. This CDR3 is CASSRTTQYF. The part of the CDR3 DNA that was read is TGTGCCAGCAGCCGTACCACCCAGTAC.

This clone has just a few counts. These gene names are mouse names. The read gets to within 1 residue of the CDR3 end, and the germline J gene fills in the rest. The chain uses TRBV13-1 and TRBJ2-7, with 8 bases lining up with TRBD2. CDR1 is NSHNY, CDR2 SYGAGN, per germline. The CDR3 consists of 15 residues. V dropped 2 bases and J dropped 1; count of bases not matched to a gene: 5. The part of the CDR3 DNA that was read is TGTGCCAGCAGTGACTGGGGGGAAAGGTCCTATGAACAGTAC. It specifies CASSDWGERSYEQY. The CDR3 as a whole reads CASSDWGERSYEQYF.

As concerns this clone: The gene names here belong to mouse. The read gets to within 1 residue of the CDR3 end, and the germline J gene fills in the rest. V and J are TRBV3 and TRBJ2-5; 13 bases are a match to TRBD2. CDR3 length: 15 amino acids. Per germline, CDR1 SNHLY and CDR2 FYNGKV (reference sequence). The V gene end was trimmed by 4 bases and the J gene end by 7 bases; junction bases not matched to a gene: 5. Here the CDR3 reads CASSSDWGGAYTQYF. The covered CDR3 bases are TGTGCCAGCAGCTCGGACTGGGGGGGCGCTTACACCCAGTAC. Using reference TRBV3 and TRBJ2-5 for the parts outside the CDR3, the full variable domain is GPKVLQIPSHQIIDMGQMVTLNCDPVSNHLYFYWYKQILGQQMEFLVNFYNGKVMEKSKLFKDQFSVERPDGSYFTLKIQPTALEDSAVYFCASSSDWGGAYTQYFGPGTRLLVL.

With regard to this clone: Here the gene names and germline are mouse. The read halts 1 residue ahead of the CDR3 end, with the missing end drawn from the germline J gene. The chain joins TRBV5 to TRBJ2-5; 9 bases map to TRBD2. The trim removed 5 bases at V and 1 base at J, leaving 4 bases unmatched. The CDR3 sequence is 15 residues long. Germline loops: CDR1 LGHNA, CDR2 YNLKQL (reference sequence). The sequenced part of the CDR3 DNA is TGTGCCAGCAGCTCCCGGGACTGGGACCAAGACACCCAGTAC. Translated: CASSSRDWDQDTQY. The complete CDR3 protein is CASSSRDWDQDTQYF.

Turning to this clone: Any gene name here is a mouse gene name. The read stops 1 residue short of the end of the CDR3; the missing end is completed from the germline J gene. This chain joins TRBV5 and TRBJ2-1, with 9 bases aligning to TRBD1. Per germline, CDR1 LGHNA and CDR2 YNLKQL (reference sequence). Unmatched junction bases numbered 4, after V lost 0 bases and J lost 4 bases. This CDR3 region has 16 residues. The CDR3 here is CASSQDKGQGYAEQFF. CDR3 DNA, as far as it was read: TGTGCCAGCAGCCAAGATAAGGGACAGGGATATGCTGAGCAGTTC.